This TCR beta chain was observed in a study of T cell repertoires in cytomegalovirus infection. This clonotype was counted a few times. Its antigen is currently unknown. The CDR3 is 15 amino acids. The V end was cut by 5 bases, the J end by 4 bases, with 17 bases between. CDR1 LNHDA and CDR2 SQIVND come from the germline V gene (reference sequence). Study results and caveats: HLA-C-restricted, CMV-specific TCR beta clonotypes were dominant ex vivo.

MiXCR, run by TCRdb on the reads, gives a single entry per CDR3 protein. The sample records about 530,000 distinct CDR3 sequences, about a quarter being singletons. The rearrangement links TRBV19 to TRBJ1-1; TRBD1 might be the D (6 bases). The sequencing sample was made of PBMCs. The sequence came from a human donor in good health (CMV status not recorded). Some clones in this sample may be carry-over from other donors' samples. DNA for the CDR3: TGTGCCAGTAGTGTGAACAGGGAGGGTAGCACTGAAGCTTTCTTT. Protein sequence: CASSVNREGSTEAFF. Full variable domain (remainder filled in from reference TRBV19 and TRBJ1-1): DGGITQSPKYLFRKEGQNVTLSCEQNLNHDAMYWYRQDPGQGLRLIYYSQIVNDFQKGDIAEGYSVSREKKESFPLTVTSAQKNPTAFYLCASSVNREGSTEAFFGQGTRLTVV.